The rows below give T cell receptor beta chains drawn from one sample of a study of blood T cell repertoires in COVID-19. Only in-frame clones appear in the TCRdb table, and some are missing; sequencing was by immunoSEQ multiplex PCR. The sample has about 73,000 clones, approximately 92% seen once. Sequenced input: peripheral blood. The receptors derive from an elderly man with acute or convalescent COVID-19. Each CDR3 is given with its conserved first and last residue. A D gene is named only where the DNA matches it firmly. Some rows have no size entry. The others give once, few or many, or a class for an expanded clone.

j_call | d_call | v_call | clone_size | cdr3_aa | cdr3_nt
TRBJ1-1 | NA | TRBV28 | NA | CASRSRTEAFF | TGTGCCAGCAGGAGTCGCACTGAAGCTTTCTTT
TRBJ2-7 | TRBD2 | TRBV11-2 | NA | CASSQGLADEQYF | TGTGCCAGCAGCCAGGGACTAGCGGACGAGCAGTACTTC
TRBJ1-1 | NA | TRBV18 | NA | CASSPPLDTEAFF | TGTGCCAGCTCTCCTCCGTTAGACACTGAAGCTTTCTTT
TRBJ2-3 | TRBD1 | TRBV6-5 | NA | CASSLQGAGTQYF | TGTGCCAGCAGTTTACAGGGGGCTGGCACGCAGTATTTT
TRBJ1-1 | TRBD1 | TRBV7-9 | few | CASSLTGTNTEAFF | TGTGCCAGCAGCTTGACAGGGACGAACACTGAAGCTTTCTTT
TRBJ2-7 | NA | TRBV5-1 | NA | CASSLGPDRSGEQYF | TGCGCCAGCAGCCTGGGACCAGACAGGTCGGGGGAGCAGTACTTC
TRBJ1-2 | TRBD1 | TRBV12-3/TRBV12-4 | NA | CASSTGAGYGYTF | TGTGCCAGCAGTACAGGGGCGGGCTATGGCTACACCTTC
TRBJ1-5 | TRBD1 | TRBV19 | NA | CASSIGGQGAGQPQHF | TGTGCCAGTAGTATCGGAGGACAGGGGGCAGGTCAGCCCCAGCATTTT
TRBJ2-5 | TRBD2 | TRBV28 | once | CASSLSGTSGPTETQYF | TGTGCCAGCAGTTTGAGTGGGACTAGCGGGCCCACGGAGACCCAGTACTTC
TRBJ1-1 | NA | TRBV18 | NA | CASSQAGSSNTEAFF | TGTGCCAGCTCACAGGCAGGGTCCTCAAACACTGAAGCTTTCTTT
TRBJ2-7 | TRBD2 | TRBV3-1/TRBV3-2 | NA | CASSHSGRGYEQYF | TGTGCCAGCAGCCATAGCGGGCGCGGCTACGAGCAGTACTTC
TRBJ1-5 | NA | TRBV10-2 | NA | CASSGPDRSDQPQHF | TGCGCCAGCAGTGGGCCAGACAGGAGTGATCAGCCCCAGCATTTT
TRBJ1-5 | NA | TRBV2 | NA | CASSREGDQPQHF | TGTGCCAGCAGTAGAGAAGGAGATCAGCCCCAGCATTTT
TRBJ2-7 | TRBD1 | TRBV24-1 | NA | CATSQGQGNSYEQYF | TGTGCCACCAGCCAGGGACAGGGGAACTCCTACGAGCAGTACTTC
TRBJ1-1 | NA | TRBV25-1 | NA | CASSTQSTEAFF | TGTGCCAGCAGTACACAGAGCACTGAAGCTTTCTTT
TRBJ1-4 | NA | TRBV5-1 | NA | CASSLRGGDNEKLFF | TGCGCCAGCAGCTTGCGAGGGGGGGATAATGAAAAACTGTTTTTT
TRBJ2-3 | NA | TRBV28 | few | CASSGTLSPDTQYF | TGTGCCAGCAGTGGGACTCTTTCCCCAGATACGCAGTATTTT